This TCR beta chain was profiled in a study of blood T cells in healthy people across ages. Background on the study: The template switching approach captured approximately one barcoded beta molecule for every two T cells.

Primed by a sample-barcoded 5' primer and a J-beta primer mix, a second PCR proceeded for roughly 6 to 12 cycles. TCRdb redid the calling of the 5' RACE reads with MiXCR, one entry per CDR3 protein. Altogether 1.5 million to 2 million distinct CDR3 sequences are present, just under 50% being singletons, with the ten largest covering 2% to 2.5%. Every sample had a minimum of 6 million PBMCs isolated. As concerns this clonotype: Its antigen is currently unknown.

In germline, CDR1 is KGHDR, CDR2 SFDVKD. V lost 1 base and J lost 7; bases outside the gene matches: 9. This CDR3 has 16 amino acids. Study conclusions and caveats: CMV status of donors was not determined, possibly confounding expanded clonotype changes. Correlation between TCR beta diversity and naive T cell percentage was strong.

The sample taken for sequencing was blood. This rearrangement joins TRBV24-1 to TRBJ2-1, with TRBD1 matching over 7 bases. This receptor was identified in a woman aged 40 to 50 in good health. CDR3 DNA: TGTGCCACCAGTGATTTCGGGACAGAGGGTTGGAATGAGCAGTTCTTC. Its protein is CATSDFGTEGWNEQFF.